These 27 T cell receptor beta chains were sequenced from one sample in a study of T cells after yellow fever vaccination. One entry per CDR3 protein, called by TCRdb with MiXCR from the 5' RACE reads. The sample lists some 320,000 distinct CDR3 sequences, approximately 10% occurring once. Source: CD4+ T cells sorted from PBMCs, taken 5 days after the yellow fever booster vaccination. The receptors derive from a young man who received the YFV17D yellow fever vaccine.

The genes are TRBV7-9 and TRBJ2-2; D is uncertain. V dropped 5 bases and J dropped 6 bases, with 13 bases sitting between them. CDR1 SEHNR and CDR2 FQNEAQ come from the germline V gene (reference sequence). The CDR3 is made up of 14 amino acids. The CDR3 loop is CASSPRVDSGELFF. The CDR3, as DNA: TGTGCCAGCAGCCCAAGGGTTGATTCCGGGGAGCTGTTTTTT.

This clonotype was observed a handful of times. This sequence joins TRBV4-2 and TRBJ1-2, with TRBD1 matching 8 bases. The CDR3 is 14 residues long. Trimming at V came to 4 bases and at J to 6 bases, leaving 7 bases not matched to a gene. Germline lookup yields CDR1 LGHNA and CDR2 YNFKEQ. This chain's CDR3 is CASSPLTGVHGYTF. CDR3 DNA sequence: TGTGCCAGCAGCCCCTTGACAGGGGTCCATGGCTACACCTTC.

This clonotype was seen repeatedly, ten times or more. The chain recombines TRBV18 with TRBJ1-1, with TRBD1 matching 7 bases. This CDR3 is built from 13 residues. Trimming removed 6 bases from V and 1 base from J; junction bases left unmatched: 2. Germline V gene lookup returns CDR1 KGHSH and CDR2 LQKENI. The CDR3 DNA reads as TGTGCCAGCTCGGGACAGTCGAACACTGAAGCTTTCTTT. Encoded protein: CASSGQSNTEAFF.

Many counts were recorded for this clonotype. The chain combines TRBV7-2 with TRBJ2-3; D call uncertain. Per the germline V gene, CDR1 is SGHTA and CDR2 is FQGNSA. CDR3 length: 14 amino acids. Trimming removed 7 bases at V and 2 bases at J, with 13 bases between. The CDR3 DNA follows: TGTGCCAGCATAAGTTCTCGGGCCACAGATACGCAGTATTTT. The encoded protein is CASISSRATDTQYF.

CDR3 in amino acids: CASSLALDRGYTF. CDR3 in DNA: TGTGCCAGCAGCTTAGCCCTCGACCGGGGCTACACCTTC. The gene calls are TRBV7-2 and TRBJ1-2; D is uncertain. The germline V and J ends were trimmed by 0 bases and 8 bases, with 10 bases remaining between them. The CDR3 runs to 13 residues. CDR1 is SGHTA, CDR2 FQGNSA, per germline.

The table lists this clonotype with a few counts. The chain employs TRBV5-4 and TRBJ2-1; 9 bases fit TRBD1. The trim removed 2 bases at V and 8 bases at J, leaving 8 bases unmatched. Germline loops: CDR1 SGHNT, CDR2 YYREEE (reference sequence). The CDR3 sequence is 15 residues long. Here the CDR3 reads CASSLPGQGVHEQFF. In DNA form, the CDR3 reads TGTGCCAGCAGCTTACCGGGACAGGGTGTCCATGAGCAGTTCTTC.

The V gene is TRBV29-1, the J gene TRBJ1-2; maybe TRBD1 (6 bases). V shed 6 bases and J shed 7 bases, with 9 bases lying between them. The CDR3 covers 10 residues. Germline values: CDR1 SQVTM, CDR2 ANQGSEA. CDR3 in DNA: TGCAGCGTGGACAGTGCTGGCTACACCTTC. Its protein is CSVDSAGYTF.

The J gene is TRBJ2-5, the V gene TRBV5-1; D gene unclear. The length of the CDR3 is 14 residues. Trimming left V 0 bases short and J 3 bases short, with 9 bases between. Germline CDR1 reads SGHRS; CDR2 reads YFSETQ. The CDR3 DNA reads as TGCGCCAGCAGCTTGGTGTCACACGAAGAGACCCAGTACTTC. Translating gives CASSLVSHEETQYF.

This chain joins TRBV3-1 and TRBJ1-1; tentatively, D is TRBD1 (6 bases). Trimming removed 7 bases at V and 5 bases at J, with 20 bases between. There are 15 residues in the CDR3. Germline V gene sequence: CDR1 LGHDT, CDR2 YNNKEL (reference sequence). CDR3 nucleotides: TGTGCCAGCACCCAGGGGACGGGCGCGGGGACTGAAGCTTTCTTT. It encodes CASTQGTGAGTEAFF.

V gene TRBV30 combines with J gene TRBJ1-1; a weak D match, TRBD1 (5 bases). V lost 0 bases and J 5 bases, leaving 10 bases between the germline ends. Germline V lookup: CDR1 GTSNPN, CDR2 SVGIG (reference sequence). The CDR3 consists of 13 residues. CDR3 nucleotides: TGTGCCTGGAGTGTCGTCGGGGGGACTGAAGCTTTCTTT. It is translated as CAWSVVGGTEAFF.

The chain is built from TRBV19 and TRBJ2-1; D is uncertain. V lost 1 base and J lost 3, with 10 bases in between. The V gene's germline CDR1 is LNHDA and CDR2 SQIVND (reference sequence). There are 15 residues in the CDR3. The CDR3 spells CASSIGGSNYNEQFF. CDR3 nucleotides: TGTGCCAGTAGTATAGGCGGCAGTAACTACAATGAGCAGTTCTTC.

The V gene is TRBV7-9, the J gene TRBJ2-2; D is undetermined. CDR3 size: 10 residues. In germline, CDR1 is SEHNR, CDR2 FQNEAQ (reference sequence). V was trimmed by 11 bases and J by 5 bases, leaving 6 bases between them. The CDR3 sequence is CAPGTGELFF. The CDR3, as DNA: TGTGCCCCCGGAACCGGGGAGCTGTTTTTT.

CDR3 DNA: TGTGCCAGCTCACCACCGGATCTAGCCAAAAACATTCAGTACTTC. This encodes CASSPPDLAKNIQYF. The chain uses TRBV18 and TRBJ2-4, with unresolved D. V lost 0 bases and J 0 bases, leaving 6 bases between the germline ends. The germline CDR1 and CDR2 sequences are KGHSH and LQKENI. There are 15 residues in the CDR3.

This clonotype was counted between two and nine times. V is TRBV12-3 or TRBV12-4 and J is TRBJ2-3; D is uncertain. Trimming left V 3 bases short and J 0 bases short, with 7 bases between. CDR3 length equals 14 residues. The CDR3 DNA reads TGTGCCAGCAGTTTCACCACTAGCACAGATACGCAGTATTTT. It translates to CASSFTTSTDTQYF.

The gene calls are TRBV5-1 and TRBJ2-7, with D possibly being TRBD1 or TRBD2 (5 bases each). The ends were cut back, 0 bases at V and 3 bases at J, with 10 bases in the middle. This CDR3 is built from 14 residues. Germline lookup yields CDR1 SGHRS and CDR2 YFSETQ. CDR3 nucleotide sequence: TGCGCCAGCAGCTTGGGGGGCGGAGGCTACGAGCAGTACTTC. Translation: CASSLGGGGYEQYF. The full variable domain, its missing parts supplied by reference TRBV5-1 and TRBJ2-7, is KAGVTQTPRYLIKTRGQQVTLSCSPISGHRSVSWYQQTPGQGLQFLFEYFSETQRNKGNFPGRFSGRQFSNSRSEMNVSTLELGDSALYLCASSLGGGGYEQYFGPGTRLTVT.

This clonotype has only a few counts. The CDR3 sequence is CASSTGTGRSGANVLTF. In DNA form, the CDR3 reads TGTGCCAGCAGCACGGGGACAGGGAGGTCTGGGGCCAACGTCCTGACTTTC. This rearrangement joins TRBV7-3 to TRBJ2-6; 9 bases are a match to TRBD1. Germline assignment: CDR1 SGHTA and CDR2 FQGTGA. V shed 5 bases and J 1 base; nucleotides not matched to a gene: 6. The CDR3 sequence is 17 residues long.

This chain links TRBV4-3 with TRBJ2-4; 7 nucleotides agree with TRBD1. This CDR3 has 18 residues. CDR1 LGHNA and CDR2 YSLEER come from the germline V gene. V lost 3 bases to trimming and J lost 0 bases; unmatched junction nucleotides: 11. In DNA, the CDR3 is TGCGCCAGCAGCCAGGGCAGGGGACAGATTAGAGCCAAAAACATTCAGTACTTC. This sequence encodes CASSQGRGQIRAKNIQYF.

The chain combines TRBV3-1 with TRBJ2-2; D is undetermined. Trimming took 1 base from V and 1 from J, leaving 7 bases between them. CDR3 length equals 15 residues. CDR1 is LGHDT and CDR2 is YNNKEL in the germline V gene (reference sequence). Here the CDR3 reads CASSQGFLNTGELFF. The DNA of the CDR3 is TGTGCCAGCAGCCAAGGGTTCCTGAACACCGGGGAGCTGTTTTTT.

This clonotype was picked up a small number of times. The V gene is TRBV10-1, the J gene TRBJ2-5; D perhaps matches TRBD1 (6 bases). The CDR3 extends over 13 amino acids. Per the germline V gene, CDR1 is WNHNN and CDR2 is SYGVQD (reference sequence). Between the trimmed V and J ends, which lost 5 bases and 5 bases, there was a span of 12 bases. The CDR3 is CASSIQGSETQYF. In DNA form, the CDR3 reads TGCGCCAGCAGTATACAGGGAAGCGAGACCCAGTACTTC.

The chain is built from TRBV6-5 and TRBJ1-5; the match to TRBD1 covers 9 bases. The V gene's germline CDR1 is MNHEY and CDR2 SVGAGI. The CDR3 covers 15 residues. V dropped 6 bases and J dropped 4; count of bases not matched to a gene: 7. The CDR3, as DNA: TGTGCCAGCAGGGCGGACAGGGGACGGAATCAGCCCCAGCATTTT. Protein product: CASRADRGRNQPQHF.

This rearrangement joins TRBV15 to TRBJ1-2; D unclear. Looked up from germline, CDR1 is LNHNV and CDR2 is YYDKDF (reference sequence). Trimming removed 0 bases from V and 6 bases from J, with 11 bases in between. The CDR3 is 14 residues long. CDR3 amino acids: CATSRDGYSDGYTF. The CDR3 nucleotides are TGTGCCACCAGCAGAGATGGGTACAGCGATGGCTACACCTTC.

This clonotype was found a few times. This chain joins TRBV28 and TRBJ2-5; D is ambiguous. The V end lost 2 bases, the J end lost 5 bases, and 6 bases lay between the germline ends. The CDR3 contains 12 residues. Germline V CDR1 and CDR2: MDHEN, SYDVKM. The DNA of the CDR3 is TGTGCCAGCAGTTTAATGCTGGAGACCCAGTACTTC. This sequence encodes CASSLMLETQYF.

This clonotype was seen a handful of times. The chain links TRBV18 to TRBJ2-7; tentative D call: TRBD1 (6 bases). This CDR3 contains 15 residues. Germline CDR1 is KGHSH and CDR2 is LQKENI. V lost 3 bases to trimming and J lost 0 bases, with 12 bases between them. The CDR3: CASSPSTGNSYEQYF. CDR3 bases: TGTGCCAGCTCACCGAGTACAGGGAACTCCTACGAGCAGTACTTC.

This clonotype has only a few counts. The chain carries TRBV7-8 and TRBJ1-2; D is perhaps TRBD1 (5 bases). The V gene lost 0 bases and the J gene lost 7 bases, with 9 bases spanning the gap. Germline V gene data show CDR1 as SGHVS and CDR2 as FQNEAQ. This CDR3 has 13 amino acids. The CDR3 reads CASSLARDAGYTF. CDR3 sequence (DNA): TGTGCCAGCAGCTTAGCCAGGGACGCTGGCTACACCTTC.

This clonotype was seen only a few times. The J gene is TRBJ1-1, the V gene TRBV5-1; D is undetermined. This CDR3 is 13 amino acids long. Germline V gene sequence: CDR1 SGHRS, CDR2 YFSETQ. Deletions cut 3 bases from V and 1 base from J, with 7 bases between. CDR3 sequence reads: CASSWEGNTEAFF. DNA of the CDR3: TGCGCCAGCAGCTGGGAGGGGAACACTGAAGCTTTCTTT.

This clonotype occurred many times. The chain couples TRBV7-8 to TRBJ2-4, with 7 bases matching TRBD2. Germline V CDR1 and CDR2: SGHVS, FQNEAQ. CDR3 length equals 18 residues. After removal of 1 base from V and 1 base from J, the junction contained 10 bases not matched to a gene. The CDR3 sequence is CASSLGRLGGFAKNIQYF. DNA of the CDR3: TGTGCCAGCAGCTTAGGCCGACTGGGGGGGTTCGCCAAAAACATTCAGTACTTC.

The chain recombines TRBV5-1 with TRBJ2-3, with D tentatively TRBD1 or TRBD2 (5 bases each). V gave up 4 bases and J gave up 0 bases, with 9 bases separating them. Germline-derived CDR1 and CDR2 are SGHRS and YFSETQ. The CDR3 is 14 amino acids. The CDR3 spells CASSSRDSTDTQYF. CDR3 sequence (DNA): TGCGCCAGCAGCAGCCGGGACAGCACAGATACGCAGTATTTT. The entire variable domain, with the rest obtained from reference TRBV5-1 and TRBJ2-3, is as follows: KAGVTQTPRYLIKTRGQQVTLSCSPISGHRSVSWYQQTPGQGLQFLFEYFSETQRNKGNFPGRFSGRQFSNSRSEMNVSTLELGDSALYLCASSSRDSTDTQYFGPGTRLTVL.